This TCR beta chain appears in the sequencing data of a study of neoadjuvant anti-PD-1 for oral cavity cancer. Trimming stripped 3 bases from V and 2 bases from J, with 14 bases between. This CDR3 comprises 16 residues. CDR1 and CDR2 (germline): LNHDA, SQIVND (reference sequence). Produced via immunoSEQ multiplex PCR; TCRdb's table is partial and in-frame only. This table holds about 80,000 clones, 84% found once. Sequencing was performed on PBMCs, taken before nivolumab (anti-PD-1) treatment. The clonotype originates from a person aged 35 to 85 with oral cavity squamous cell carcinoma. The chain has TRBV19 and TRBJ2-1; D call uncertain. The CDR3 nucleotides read TGTGCCAGTAGTATTATTATAGTGAACCCCTACAATGAGCAGTTCTTC. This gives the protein CASSIIIVNPYNEQFF.